These T cell receptor beta chains were read from a single sample in a study of blood T cell repertoires in COVID-19. Clones were read by immunoSEQ multiplex PCR, and TCRdb kept only the in-frame ones, dropping some. The sample lists hundreds of thousands of clones, about nine tenths occurring once. Specimen: peripheral blood. The receptors here all came from a woman aged 60-70 years with acute or convalescent COVID-19. Each CDR3 is given with its conserved first and last residue. The D gene is left open where the match is weak.

v_call	d_call	j_call	cdr3_aa
TRBV7-7	TRBD2	TRBJ2-7	CASSLALAGGPGEQYF
TRBV28	TRBD2	TRBJ2-5	CASSLSLLKGGRPQETQYF
TRBV4-1	TRBD1	TRBJ1-6	CASSLRAGQASSYNSPLHF
TRBV7-6	TRBD1	TRBJ1-2	CASSPPGQGTSNYGYTF
TRBV9	TRBD2	TRBJ2-5	CASSLSGGGAETQYF
TRBV6-2/TRBV6-3	TRBD2	TRBJ2-1	CASSHHRLAGNEQFF
TRBV29-1	NA	TRBJ1-5	CSVARGSNQPQHF
TRBV18	NA	TRBJ2-1	CASSPTSGTGNEQFF
TRBV7-9	NA	TRBJ2-7	CASSRSYEQYF
TRBV5-4	NA	TRBJ2-7	CASSSKREQYF
TRBV5-6	NA	TRBJ1-3	CASSLRGFGNTIYF
TRBV6-1	NA	TRBJ1-5	CASSEQYRPQHF
TRBV3-1/TRBV3-2	TRBD2	TRBJ2-7	CASSQIAIGTSGSYEQYF
TRBV4-1	NA	TRBJ1-5	CASRHQGSNQPQHF
TRBV9	NA	TRBJ1-1	CASSVGPGDTEAFF
TRBV29-1	TRBD1	TRBJ1-3	CSVETGLGGNTIYF
TRBV6-1	TRBD1	TRBJ1-4	CASSEALPWTGDEKLFF
TRBV5-4	TRBD1	TRBJ2-1	CASSLGGQGYHEQFF
TRBV4-3	NA	TRBJ2-4	CASSHRAGEGAKNIQYF
TRBV5-1	NA	TRBJ2-3	CASSLGQGRPTDTQYF
TRBV7-6	NA	TRBJ1-1	CASSLADSWNTEAFF
TRBV6-5	NA	TRBJ1-3	CASSPRSGSGNTIYF
TRBV5-4	TRBD2	TRBJ2-1	CASSSGLAWVSPDNNEQFF
TRBV7-2	TRBD1	TRBJ2-7	CASSLAGTGGYEQYF
TRBV12-3/TRBV12-4	TRBD2	TRBJ2-1	CASASGNGYEQFF
TRBV7-9	NA	TRBJ1-2	CASSLEVQGHGYTF
TRBV5-1	NA	TRBJ1-2	CASSLDRGNYGYTF
TRBV19	TRBD2	TRBJ2-3	CASSPRGSGSLYTQYF
TRBV5-1	NA	TRBJ2-1	CASSLVPNSYNEQFF
TRBV7-6	NA	TRBJ2-1	CASSGRTGNFNNEQFF
TRBV2	TRBD1	TRBJ1-5	CASSWGQGRNQPQHF
TRBV27	TRBD2	TRBJ2-1	CASSPLAGAYNEQFF
TRBV19	NA	TRBJ2-3	CASNKQGKDTQYF
TRBV7-2	TRBD1	TRBJ1-3	CASSLAFPGGVTGNTIYF
TRBV19	NA	TRBJ2-1	CASRSNNEQFF
TRBV11-3	NA	TRBJ2-1	CASSSDSLNEQFF
TRBV5-3	TRBD1	TRBJ1-1	CARSVGQSNTEAFF
TRBV7-2	TRBD1	TRBJ1-4	CASSSGTGANEKLFF
TRBV27	NA	TRBJ2-7	CASSLTAPSEAYEQYF
TRBV4-2	NA	TRBJ1-2	CASSQDISQGQRNGYTF
TRBV7-3	TRBD2	TRBJ2-1	CASSLTASGSSYNEQFF
TRBV28	NA	TRBJ1-3	CASSRPGSSGNTIYF
TRBV18	TRBD1	TRBJ1-4	CASSLGTVNNEKLFF
TRBV4-1	TRBD2	TRBJ2-7	CASSPGGGPSYEQYF
TRBV4-3	TRBD2	TRBJ2-5	CASSPSSGGTGTQYF
TRBV7-9	TRBD1	TRBJ1-5	CASSSGQGYQPQHF
TRBV10-2	NA	TRBJ2-7	CASGVAHEQYF
TRBV7-9	TRBD1	TRBJ2-7	CASSRTGYEQYF
TRBV7-6	NA	TRBJ2-5	CASSPYPGEYQETQYF
TRBV19	TRBD1	TRBJ2-4	CASSMGQLRENIQYF
TRBV18	NA	TRBJ1-6	CASSPPTGGNSPLHF